This T cell receptor (beta chain) was recovered during a study of shared clonotypes between healthy human individuals. Turning to the study itself: Used for every donor were three CD4 naive, three CD4 memory, two CD8 naive and one CD8 memory plate.

Sequencing used immunoSEQ multiplex PCR; TCRdb keeps in-frame clones, though not all of them. The table has a few hundred thousand clones, more than 95% seen once. Per germline, CDR1 SGHTA and CDR2 FQGNSA. This CDR3 is 15 amino acids long. Trimming removed 3 bases from V and 9 bases from J; junction bases left unmatched: 5. The sequence came from a woman in her twenties or thirties in good health. The sample taken for sequencing was naive CD4+ T cells sorted from blood. Subset in this sample: CD45RA+ positively selected. The chain recombines TRBV7-2 with TRBJ2-1; 13 nucleotides match TRBD2. The CDR3 DNA reads TGTGCCAGCAGCTTCACTAGCGGGAGGGCCTCTGAGCAGTTCTTC. Its protein is CASSFTSGRASEQFF. Drawing the rest from reference TRBV7-2 and TRBJ2-1, the complete variable domain is GAGVSQSPSNKVTEKGKDVELRCDPISGHTALYWYRQSLGQGLEFLIYFQGNSAPDKSGLPSDRFSAERTGGSVSTLTIQRTQQEDSAVYLCASSFTSGRASEQFFGPGTRLTVL.